The 18 T cell receptor beta chains below all came from one sample that was sequenced in a study of spatial heterogeneity in lung cancer. MiXCR, applied by TCRdb to the 5' RACE reads, yields one record per CDR3 protein. The sample holds about 1,600 distinct CDR3 sequences, about 25% seen once. Time point denoted: sample taken at primary tumor resection. Researchers sequenced whole RNA taken from tumor, nontumor lung or frozen PBMC without sorting. Source: PBMCs, taken at surgery. The origin of the receptors is a male donor with early-stage non-small cell lung cancer.

The chain is built from TRBV9 and TRBJ2-2; possibly TRBD1 for D (6 bases). V was pared by 2 bases and J by 0 bases, with 14 bases between. The CDR3 totals 17 residues. The germline V gene has CDR1 SGDLS and CDR2 YYNGEE. CDR3 region: CASSVRNRDPNTGELFF. For the CDR3, the DNA is TGTGCCAGCAGCGTTAGGAACAGGGACCCGAACACCGGGGAGCTGTTTTTT.

This chain uses TRBV10-3 with TRBJ1-1, with 7 bases that match TRBD1. The length of the CDR3 is 15 residues. The germline CDR1 and CDR2 sequences are ENHRY and SYGVKD. The ends lost 6 bases at V and 0 bases at J; junction bases unmatched: 7. CDR3 sequence (DNA): TGTGCCATCAGCGCCGGGACAGCTGTGAACACTGAAGCTTTCTTT. It codes for CAISAGTAVNTEAFF.

V is TRBV9 and J is TRBJ2-1; no firm D call. CDR1 and CDR2 from the germline V gene are SGDLS and YYNGEE. The CDR3 runs to 11 residues. V shed 3 bases and J shed 7 bases, with 5 bases lying between them. The CDR3 nucleotides read TGTGCCAGCAGCGCGCATAATGAGCAGTTCTTC. Protein product: CASSAHNEQFF.

The V and J genes are TRBV9 and TRBJ2-1; 10 nucleotides align to TRBD2. CDR3 size: 15 residues. CDR1 SGDLS and CDR2 YYNGEE come from the germline V gene. The junction had 9 bases not matched to a gene; V was cut back by 3 bases and J by 9 bases. The CDR3 sequence: CASSDERGGRSEQFF. In DNA, the CDR3 is TGTGCCAGCAGCGACGAGCGGGGGGGCCGCTCTGAGCAGTTCTTC.

This clonotype is medium-sized (0.01 to 0.1%). V usage is TRBV7-6 and J usage is TRBJ1-1; no firm D call. Germline V gene data show CDR1 as SGHVS and CDR2 as FNYEAQ. The CDR3 runs 15 residues. The V and J ends lost 1 base and 1 base respectively, with 10 bases between them. The CDR3 bases are TGTGCCAGCAGCTTAGGTGGCGCGGGGAACACTGAAGCTTTCTTT. The encoded protein is CASSLGGAGNTEAFF.

The chain joins TRBV5-1 to TRBJ2-2; no clear D gene. Germline V gives CDR1 SGHRS, CDR2 YFSETQ. Trimming cost V 6 bases and J 3 bases, with 6 bases left between them. The CDR3 runs 12 residues. CDR3 region: CASTRDTGELFF. In DNA form, the CDR3 reads TGCGCCAGCACACGAGACACCGGGGAGCTGTTTTTT.

This clonotype was counted at least ten times. The chain joins TRBV9 to TRBJ2-7; D is perhaps TRBD1 (6 bases). CDR3 length equals 11 residues. V lost 1 base to trimming and J lost 7 bases, with 6 bases between them. Germline CDR1 SGDLS, CDR2 YYNGEE. The DNA of the CDR3 is TGTGCCAGCAGCGTAACAGGGGAGCAGTACTTC. Protein: CASSVTGEQYF.

This clonotype was found a few times. The germline gene is not matched at one end of the junction; a read error may be the cause. V and J are TRBV7-7 and TRBJ2-5, with D possibly TRBD1 on 6 matching bases. The CDR3 loop spans 15 amino acids. Germline CDR1 reads SSHAT; CDR2 reads FNYEAQ (reference sequence). CDR3: CASSLARGAGETQYF. CDR3 bases: TGTGCTAGCAGCTTAGCCAGGGGAGCTGGGGAGACCCAGTACTTC.

This clonotype rates as large. This chain links TRBV6-2 or TRBV6-3 with TRBJ2-4; D gene uncertain. Trimming stripped 8 bases from V and 0 bases from J, with 8 bases between. CDR1 is MNHEY and CDR2 is SVGEGT in the germline V gene. This CDR3 comprises 13 residues. The CDR3 coding sequence is TGTGCCAGCGTAGGAATAGCCAAAAACATTCAGTACTTC. It specifies CASVGIAKNIQYF.

This clonotype is medium-sized within its sample. The CDR3 is CATPKTGAFGKTNEKLFF. CDR3 DNA sequence: TGTGCCACCCCAAAGACAGGGGCCTTTGGGAAGACTAATGAAAAACTGTTTTTT. This rearrangement joins TRBV24-1 to TRBJ1-4; 8 bases align to TRBD1. The CDR3 runs 18 residues. V trimming: 9 bases; J trimming: 2 bases; junction bases outside the gene matches: 16. Germline CDR1 is KGHDR and CDR2 is SFDVKD.

The table lists this clonotype with a few counts. CDR3 bases: TGCGCCAGCACGTTGGTACAGGGGGGTTACGAGCAGTACTTC. Translating it yields CASTLVQGGYEQYF. V usage is TRBV23-1 and J usage is TRBJ2-7; 8 bases agree with TRBD1. TRBV23-1 carries the ORF label, with uncertain function. The CDR3 totals 14 residues. V was pared by 7 bases and J by 4 bases, with 9 bases of the junction left unmatched.

In its sample, this clonotype is large (0.1 to 1%). The V gene is TRBV7-2, the J gene TRBJ1-2, with a possible D match to TRBD1 (6 bases). This CDR3 has 13 residues. V lost 3 bases, J lost 6 bases, and 11 bases lay in between. From germline, CDR1 is SGHTA and CDR2 FQGNSA. CDR3 protein: CASSFRTGNGYTF. As DNA, the CDR3 is TGTGCCAGCAGCTTTCGAACAGGGAATGGCTACACCTTC.

In its sample, this clonotype is large. The chain employs TRBV5-1 and TRBJ2-5, with D possibly matching TRBD1 (6 bases). V was cut by 4 bases and J by 2 bases, with 15 bases left in between. The CDR3 is 15 residues long. CDR1 and CDR2 from the germline V gene are SGHRS and YFSETQ. The CDR3, as DNA: TGCGCCAGCAGCCCCTCAGGGGATGAGCAAGAGACCCAGTACTTC. Encoded protein: CASSPSGDEQETQYF.

The chain employs TRBV5-1 and TRBJ1-2, with D possibly TRBD1 on 5 matching bases. V lost 5 bases, J lost 4 bases, and 18 bases lay in between. The CDR3 sequence is 15 residues long. Germline CDR1 SGHRS, CDR2 YFSETQ. As DNA, the CDR3 is TGCGCCAGCAGTTCCCAGGGAGGGGCAGGCTATGGCTACACCTTC. Its protein product is CASSSQGGAGYGYTF. Full variable domain (missing parts from reference TRBV5-1 and TRBJ1-2): KAGVTQTPRYLIKTRGQQVTLSCSPISGHRSVSWYQQTPGQGLQFLFEYFSETQRNKGNFPGRFSGRQFSNSRSEMNVSTLELGDSALYLCASSSQGGAGYGYTFGSGTRLTVV.

This clonotype rates as medium-sized. The chain combines TRBV5-4 with TRBJ1-4; a possible D gene is TRBD1 (6 bases). The CDR3 spans 14 residues. V lost 4 bases and J 4 bases, leaving 11 bases between the germline ends. The germline V gene encodes CDR1 SGHNT and CDR2 YYREEE (reference sequence). This CDR3 reads CASSAGQNNEKLFF. The CDR3 DNA follows: TGTGCCAGCAGCGCCGGACAGAATAATGAAAAACTGTTTTTT.

Here the CDR3 DNA reads TGTGCCAGCAGTGAATCGGCAGGGCGACACACTGAAGCTTTCTTT. Translated, it gives CASSESAGRHTEAFF. The J gene is TRBJ1-1, the V gene TRBV25-1; a possible D gene is TRBD1 (5 bases). The CDR3 length is 15 residues. CDR1 is MGHDK and CDR2 is SYGVNS in the germline V gene. The V and J ends lost 1 base and 3 bases respectively, with 12 bases between them.

By proportion, this clonotype is large. The V and J genes are TRBV29-1 and TRBJ2-2; 7 bases agree with TRBD1. The CDR3 has 14 amino acids. Germline V CDR1 and CDR2: SQVTM, ANQGSEA. Unmatched junction bases numbered 11, after V lost 8 bases and J lost 5 bases. The CDR3 region is CSSLGPQGTGELFF. Here the CDR3 DNA reads TGCAGCAGCTTGGGGCCACAGGGGACCGGGGAGCTGTTTTTT.

This chain joins TRBV20-1 and TRBJ2-1; tentatively, D is TRBD2 (6 bases). V lost 3 bases and J 0 bases, leaving 24 bases between the germline ends. CDR1 and CDR2 (germline): DFQATT, SNEGSKA (reference sequence). The CDR3 consists of 19 residues. The CDR3 bases are TGCAGTGCTAGGGTTACTTCTGCGGGACCTTATTCCTCCTACAATGAGCAGTTCTTC. This encodes CSARVTSAGPYSSYNEQFF.